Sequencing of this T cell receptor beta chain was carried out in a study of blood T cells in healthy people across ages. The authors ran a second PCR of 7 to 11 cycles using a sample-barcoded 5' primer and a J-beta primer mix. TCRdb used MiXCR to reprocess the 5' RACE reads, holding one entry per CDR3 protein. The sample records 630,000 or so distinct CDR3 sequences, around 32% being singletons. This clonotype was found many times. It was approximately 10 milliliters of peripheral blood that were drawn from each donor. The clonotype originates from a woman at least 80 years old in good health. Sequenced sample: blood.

Written as DNA, the CDR3 is TGCAGTGCTAGAGGAAGACAGGACGAGCAGTACTTC. Translating it yields CSARGRQDEQYF. The J gene is TRBJ2-7, the V gene TRBV20-1; tentatively, D is TRBD1 (6 bases). The V end lost 1 base, the J end lost 5 bases, and 9 bases lay between the germline ends. Germline CDR1 reads DFQATT; CDR2 reads SNEGSKA (reference sequence). This CDR3 contains 12 residues.